These T cell receptor beta chains were read from a single sample in a study of T cells in Graves' hyperthyroidism and ophthalmopathy. MiXCR was run by TCRdb on the multiplex PCR reads, yielding one entry per CDR3 protein. The data hold 700,000 or so distinct CDR3 sequences, with about 14% observed a single time. Material for sequencing was blood. The receptor set was obtained from a woman in her forties or fifties with Graves' ophthalmopathy. Both conserved end residues are trimmed from each CDR3.

V gene	J gene	CDR3 length	CDR3 protein
TRBV9	TRBJ2-2	13	ASRRGQGVDGELF
TRBV29-1	TRBJ2-1	11	SVGSSGRDEQF
TRBV29-1	TRBJ1-1	11	SVVGQMNTEAF
TRBV28	TRBJ1-1	13	ASSLPAPMNTEAF
TRBV6-1	TRBJ1-2	13	ASSENDNTGHGYT
TRBV11-1	TRBJ2-4	11	ASSDTGPGIQY
TRBV11-2	TRBJ2-7	10	ASSFTRYEQY
TRBV6-2/TRBV6-3	TRBJ1-2	13	ASSYSENAPYGYT
TRBV2	TRBJ2-3	12	ASSVGQGTDTQY
TRBV7-2	TRBJ2-7	12	ASGRGGPSYEQY
TRBV7-8	TRBJ1-6	12	ASSPDRDNSPLH
TRBV9	TRBJ2-1	15	ASSSPGLAGGHNEQF
TRBV2	TRBJ1-1	9	ASMWGTEAF
TRBV2	TRBJ2-3	17	ASRTEKSTSGLRTDTQY